This paragraph reports one TCR beta chain. The entry originates in a study of blood T cells in healthy people across ages. The germline V gene has CDR1 LNHNV and CDR2 YYDKDF (reference sequence). Germline trimming cut 1 base from V and 3 bases from J; bases unmatched to any gene: 2. The CDR3 has 14 residues. A second about 6 to 11 cycle PCR used barcoded and J-beta primers. A single record per CDR3 protein comes from TCRdb applying MiXCR to the 5' RACE reads. The sample has roughly 800,000 distinct CDR3 sequences; 58% are singletons. The source is a man aged 25 to 45 in good health. The sample taken for sequencing was blood. The chain combines TRBV15 with TRBJ2-5; 7 bases match TRBD2. The CDR3: CATSRGSGKETQYF. The CDR3 DNA reads as TGTGCCACCAGCAGAGGGAGCGGGAAAGAGACCCAGTACTTC.